This TCR beta chain originates from a study of graft-versus-host responses after intestinal transplantation. Study in general: Recipients had transplants, and these were multivisceral, liver-intestinal, or isolated intestinal.

Comments on this clone: The target antigen is unknown.

Profiling relied on immunoSEQ multiplex PCR, and the TCRdb table lists in-frame clones only, not all of them. The table records about 88,000 clones, 80% to 95% of them present only once. The CDR3 has 14 amino acids. J gave up 8 bases and V 0 bases, and 5 bases lay outside the gene matches. The germline V gene has CDR1 SGHRS and CDR2 YFSETQ. The sequencing used unstimulated CD4+ T cells sorted from spleen or lymph node cells, collected before intestinal transplant. This receptor was obtained from a human donor who received an intestinal transplant. The chain couples TRBV5-1 to TRBJ2-3, with 8 bases matching TRBD2. As DNA, the CDR3 is TGCGCCAGCAGCTTGGTAGCGGGGCCAGGTACGCAGTATTTT. Translated: CASSLVAGPGTQYF. Together with reference TRBV5-1 and TRBJ2-3, the CDR3 gives the full variable domain: KAGVTQTPRYLIKTRGQQVTLSCSPISGHRSVSWYQQTPGQGLQFLFEYFSETQRNKGNFPGRFSGRQFSNSRSEMNVSTLELGDSALYLCASSLVAGPGTQYFGPGTRLTVL.